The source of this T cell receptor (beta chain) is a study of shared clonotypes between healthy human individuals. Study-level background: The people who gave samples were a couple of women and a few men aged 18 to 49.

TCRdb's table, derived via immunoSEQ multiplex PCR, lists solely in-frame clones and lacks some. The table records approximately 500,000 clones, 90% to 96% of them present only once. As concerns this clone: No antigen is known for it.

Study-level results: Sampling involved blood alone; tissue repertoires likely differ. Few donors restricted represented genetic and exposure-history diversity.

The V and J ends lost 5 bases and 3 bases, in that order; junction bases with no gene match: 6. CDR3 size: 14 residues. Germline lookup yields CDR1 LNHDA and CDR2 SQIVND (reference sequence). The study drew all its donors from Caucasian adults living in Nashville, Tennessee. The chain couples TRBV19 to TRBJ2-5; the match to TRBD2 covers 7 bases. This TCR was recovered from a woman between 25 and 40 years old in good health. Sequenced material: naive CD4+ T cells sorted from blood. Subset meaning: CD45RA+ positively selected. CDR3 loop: CASSFRLAEETQYF. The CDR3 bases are TGTGCCAGTAGTTTCCGACTAGCAGAAGAGACCCAGTACTTC.